These 13 T cell receptor beta chains share one sample of origin, sequenced in a study of blood T cell repertoires in COVID-19. Repertoires were generated with immunoSEQ multiplex PCR, while TCRdb's copy carries only in-frame clones and drops some. The sample records roughly 300,000 clones, roughly 90% being singletons. Material for sequencing was PBMCs or T cells enriched from blood (not recorded which). These receptors came from a woman aged 40-49 years with acute COVID-19.

The chain has TRBV5-1 and TRBJ1-3; tentative D call: TRBD1 (5 bases). The CDR3 has 16 residues. V lost 0 bases, J lost 1 base, and 11 bases lay in between. CDR1 is SGHRS, CDR2 YFSETQ, per germline. CDR3: CASSLAPRDSGNTIYF. In nucleotides, the CDR3 is TGCGCCAGCAGCTTGGCCCCCAGGGATTCTGGAAACACCATATATTTT.

This chain joins TRBV29-1 and TRBJ2-1; 7 positions match TRBD2. V trimming: 3 bases; J trimming: 1 base; junction bases outside the gene matches: 3. This CDR3 spans 14 amino acids. Per germline, CDR1 SQVTM and CDR2 ANQGSEA. CDR3 in amino acids: CSVDAGRSYNEQFF. DNA of the CDR3: TGCAGCGTTGATGCCGGGAGGTCCTACAATGAGCAGTTCTTC.

The CDR3: CASSAGLYRTGELFF. In DNA form, the CDR3 reads TGTGCCAGCTCAGCGGGGTTATACAGAACCGGGGAGCTGTTTTTT. The chain recombines TRBV18 with TRBJ2-2; maybe TRBD2 (6 bases). The germline V and J ends were trimmed by 5 bases and 5 bases, with 15 bases remaining between them. From germline, CDR1 is KGHSH and CDR2 LQKENI. The CDR3 is 15 amino acids.

V usage is TRBV19 and J usage is TRBJ1-3; a weak D match, TRBD1 (6 bases). Deletions cut 3 bases from V and 0 bases from J, with 12 bases between. This CDR3 spans 16 amino acids. In germline, CDR1 is LNHDA, CDR2 SQIVND (reference sequence). CDR3 sequence reads: CASSISGQSSGNTIYF. The CDR3 nucleotides are TGTGCCAGTAGTATTTCGGGACAAAGCTCTGGAAACACCATATATTTT.

The count of this clone is one. The CDR3 bases are TGTGCCAGCTGCCCGGGACAGGGGGGTGGACAGCCCCAGCATTTT. Protein sequence: CASCPGQGGGQPQHF. The J gene is TRBJ1-5, the V gene TRBV2; TRBD1 matches 11 bases. The CDR3 totals 15 residues. Germline lookup yields CDR1 SNHLY and CDR2 FYNNEI. With 8 bases clipped from V and 7 bases from J, the junction kept 10 bases outside the gene matches.

The chain recombines TRBV30 with TRBJ1-2; D not certain. The germline V and J ends were trimmed by 0 bases and 7 bases, with 15 bases remaining between them. Germline assignment: CDR1 GTSNPN and CDR2 SVGIG (reference sequence). The CDR3 is made up of 14 amino acids. The CDR3 spells CAWSVFPVDFGYTF. The CDR3 coding sequence is TGTGCCTGGAGTGTTTTCCCGGTAGACTTTGGCTACACCTTC.

V is TRBV29-1 and J is TRBJ2-2; D might be TRBD1 (5 bases). This CDR3 region has 14 residues. Germline CDR1 SQVTM, CDR2 ANQGSEA. V was clipped by 1 base and J by 6 bases, with 12 bases between them. The CDR3 bases are TGCAGCGTTGAAGCGCAGGGCCGGGCCGGGGAGCTGTTTTTT. Translation: CSVEAQGRAGELFF.

The chain links TRBV28 to TRBJ1-5; possible D gene TRBD1, 6 bases. Germline CDR1 is MDHEN and CDR2 is SYDVKM. V was clipped by 5 bases and J by 4 bases, with 15 bases between them. The CDR3 runs 15 residues. The CDR3 region is CASSSPGELNQPQHF. The CDR3 DNA reads as TGTGCCAGCAGTAGTCCAGGGGAACTGAATCAGCCCCAGCATTTT.

The chain employs TRBV30 and TRBJ1-3, with D possibly being TRBD1 (5 bases). Germline assignment: CDR1 GTSNPN and CDR2 SVGIG (reference sequence). The CDR3 spans 15 residues. The V end lost 0 bases, the J end lost 4 bases, and 13 bases lay between the germline ends. The CDR3 sequence: CAWSVTGVLGNTIYF. In DNA form, the CDR3 reads TGTGCCTGGAGTGTAACAGGCGTCCTCGGAAACACCATATATTTT.

This clone has only one observation. This chain connects TRBV7-8 to TRBJ2-2, with 7 bases identical to TRBD1. Per germline, CDR1 SGHVS and CDR2 FQNEAQ. V was pared by 1 base and J by 1 base, with 3 bases of the junction left unmatched. The CDR3 has 16 amino acids. As DNA, the CDR3 is TGTGCCAGCAGCTTAGAAGGGACAGTGAACACCGGGGAGCTGTTTTTT. Translated, it gives CASSLEGTVNTGELFF.

The chain couples TRBV4-1 to TRBJ2-1; D perhaps matches TRBD2 (7 bases). In germline, CDR1 is MGHRA, CDR2 YSYEKL. Trimming pared 4 bases from V and 0 bases from J, leaving 22 bases between. This CDR3 comprises 19 residues. The DNA of the CDR3 is TGCGCCAGCAGCCCACTGAGAGTAGGGGGGGGGCCCTCCTACAATGAGCAGTTCTTC. It is translated as CASSPLRVGGGPSYNEQFF.

A single count supports this clone. The V gene is TRBV29-1, the J gene TRBJ1-1; perhaps TRBD1 as D (6 bases). CDR1 and CDR2 from the germline V gene are SQVTM and ANQGSEA. Trimming took 3 bases from V and 6 from J, leaving 14 bases between them. The CDR3 has 13 amino acids. As DNA, the CDR3 is TGCAGCGTTGAGCGGACAGCAAGCCCTGAAGCTTTCTTT. Its protein product is CSVERTASPEAFF.

The gene calls are TRBV11-1 and TRBJ1-1; maybe TRBD1 (6 bases). The ends were cut back, 2 bases at V and 2 bases at J, with 9 bases in the middle. The CDR3 length is 14 residues. CDR1 is SGHAT and CDR2 is FQDESV in the germline V gene (reference sequence). The DNA of the CDR3 is TGTGCCAGCAGCTTACTCAGGGGTAACACTGAAGCTTTCTTT. Protein sequence: CASSLLRGNTEAFF.